This is a list of T cell receptor beta chains from one sample in a study of T cell responses to AZD1222 COVID-19 vaccine. This table comes from immunoSEQ multiplex PCR, and its TCRdb copy is limited to in-frame clones, with some not included. This table has around 120,000 clones, 75% to 85% appearing once. Material: peripheral blood, obtained 28 days after the second AZD1222 dose. The receptors shown here come from an adult who received the AZD1222 COVID-19 vaccine. CDR3s include the opening cysteine and the closing phenylalanine or tryptophan. Only some rows state a clone size, as once, few, many or a class for expanded clones.

v_gene: TRBV29-1
abundance: -
j_gene: TRBJ1-6
CDR3aa: CSVKAGKDSPLHF

v_gene: TRBV19
abundance: -
j_gene: TRBJ1-5
CDR3aa: CASSTTSQGLLYSNQPQHF

v_gene: TRBV5-4
abundance: few
j_gene: TRBJ1-2
CDR3aa: CASSLEPGEIYGYTF

v_gene: TRBV6-5
abundance: -
j_gene: TRBJ2-3
CDR3aa: CASNPGTGGTDTQYF

v_gene: TRBV28
abundance: -
j_gene: TRBJ2-3
CDR3aa: CASSPPGGRADTQYF

v_gene: TRBV25-1
abundance: -
j_gene: TRBJ1-2
CDR3aa: CASGSGPNYGYTF

v_gene: TRBV6-5
abundance: -
j_gene: TRBJ2-1
CDR3aa: CASTQIFISRLEQFF

v_gene: TRBV6-5
abundance: -
j_gene: TRBJ1-5
CDR3aa: CASSYSTRGGQPQHF

v_gene: TRBV19
abundance: -
j_gene: TRBJ1-1
CDR3aa: CASTLDRVGPLGAEAFF

v_gene: TRBV11-2
abundance: -
j_gene: TRBJ2-7
CDR3aa: CASSLQTGPLSYEQYF

v_gene: TRBV20-1
abundance: -
j_gene: TRBJ1-1
CDR3aa: CSASGGTEAFF

v_gene: TRBV15
abundance: -
j_gene: TRBJ1-1
CDR3aa: CATSRELDTEAFF

v_gene: TRBV6-5
abundance: -
j_gene: TRBJ2-5
CDR3aa: CASSRGLYQETQYF

v_gene: TRBV5-6
abundance: once
j_gene: TRBJ1-2
CDR3aa: CASSPGVDRGPYGYTF

v_gene: TRBV3-1/TRBV3-2
abundance: -
j_gene: TRBJ1-5
CDR3aa: CASSRPGRPQHF

v_gene: TRBV28
abundance: -
j_gene: TRBJ1-2
CDR3aa: CASSTGQGSGYTF

v_gene: TRBV28
abundance: -
j_gene: TRBJ2-3
CDR3aa: CASSPAGYTQYF

v_gene: TRBV15
abundance: -
j_gene: TRBJ1-1
CDR3aa: CATRSPGTGGGDTEAFF

v_gene: TRBV3-1/TRBV3-2
abundance: -
j_gene: TRBJ1-2
CDR3aa: CASSQDVRGRGYGYTF

v_gene: TRBV5-6
abundance: -
j_gene: TRBJ1-6
CDR3aa: CASSLGLSITPSYNSPLHF

v_gene: TRBV4-3
abundance: -
j_gene: TRBJ2-1
CDR3aa: CASSQQGGGNEQFF

v_gene: TRBV14
abundance: once
j_gene: TRBJ2-7
CDR3aa: CASSQIPGSYEQYF

v_gene: TRBV11-3
abundance: -
j_gene: TRBJ2-1
CDR3aa: CASSPTSGGPAVEQFF

v_gene: TRBV12-3/TRBV12-4
abundance: few
j_gene: TRBJ2-1
CDR3aa: CASSSYNEQFF

v_gene: TRBV10-3
abundance: -
j_gene: TRBJ1-4
CDR3aa: CAIPQGLGEKLFF

v_gene: TRBV4-3
abundance: -
j_gene: TRBJ1-5
CDR3aa: CASSQGTGPVEPQHF

v_gene: TRBV4-3
abundance: once
j_gene: TRBJ1-2
CDR3aa: CASSQDLGTAAVGYGYTF

v_gene: TRBV28
abundance: few
j_gene: TRBJ2-1
CDR3aa: CASSPRQEQFF

v_gene: TRBV7-8
abundance: -
j_gene: TRBJ2-2
CDR3aa: CASSLRDLTGELFF

v_gene: TRBV7-9
abundance: -
j_gene: TRBJ1-2
CDR3aa: CASSRGGPYGYTF

v_gene: TRBV5-1
abundance: -
j_gene: TRBJ2-3
CDR3aa: CASSPGTSGGPTLHTDTQYF

v_gene: TRBV21-1
abundance: -
j_gene: TRBJ2-7
CDR3aa: CASSKGRGPVYEQYF

v_gene: TRBV5-1
abundance: -
j_gene: TRBJ1-3
CDR3aa: CASSSDPSGNTIYF

v_gene: TRBV10-2
abundance: -
j_gene: TRBJ1-6
CDR3aa: CASTRASTGVNSPLHF

v_gene: TRBV5-4
abundance: -
j_gene: TRBJ1-1
CDR3aa: CASSSRGGSTEAFF

v_gene: TRBV7-8
abundance: -
j_gene: TRBJ1-5
CDR3aa: CASSLVPQGAQPQHF

v_gene: TRBV5-6
abundance: once
j_gene: TRBJ2-2
CDR3aa: CASRHQGTGELFF

v_gene: TRBV6-2/TRBV6-3
abundance: -
j_gene: TRBJ2-1
CDR3aa: CASGLAGGYNEQFF

v_gene: TRBV2
abundance: -
j_gene: TRBJ2-2
CDR3aa: CASSDTGKGTGELFF

v_gene: TRBV7-3
abundance: -
j_gene: TRBJ1-1
CDR3aa: CASSLRKDTEAFF